The present T cell receptor (beta chain) was sequenced within a study of shared clonotypes between healthy human individuals. Findings of the study overall: Large sequencing depth failed to make sorted-subset sequencing complete, rarefaction showed.

Note on this clone: The antigen is undetermined.

Clones were sequenced by immunoSEQ multiplex PCR, and TCRdb holds only the in-frame ones, with some missing. The profile covers around 1.1 million clones, with approximately 75% appearing a single time and roughly 0.83% taken by the ten largest. Per germline, CDR1 LNHNV and CDR2 YYDKDF (reference sequence). This CDR3 has 12 residues. The V gene lost 11 bases and the J gene lost 8 bases, with 16 bases spanning the gap. The rearrangement uses TRBV15 and TRBJ1-5, with D maybe TRBD1 (5 bases). Material: memory CD4+ T cells from PBMCs. Subset meaning: CD45RA-negative fraction. This clonotype originated in a man younger than 30 in good health. Some clones in this sample may be carry-over from other donors' samples. DNA of the CDR3: TGTGCCCCGCTAGATTGGGGGGAGCCCCAGCATTTT. Amino acid sequence: CAPLDWGEPQHF.